A selection of T cell receptor beta chains follows, all from one sample in a study of T-cell reconstitution after alpha-beta-depleted transplantation in children. TCRdb used MiXCR to reprocess the PCR reads, holding one entry per CDR3 protein. The sample shows approximately 630,000 distinct CDR3 sequences, over 10% of them seen only once. The starting material was PBMCs, obtained before TCRalphabeta/CD19-depleted stem cell transplant. Source of these receptors: a girl aged 2 to 9 with congenital amegakaryocytic thrombocytopenia, due to receive a stem cell transplant. Both conserved end residues are part of each CDR3. A D gene is named only where the DNA matches it firmly. Part of the rows lack a size; the others show once, few, many or a class for expanded clones.

CDR3aa | CDR3nt | abundance | v_gene | d_gene | j_gene
CASTRREDSADTQYF | TGTGCCAGCACCCGGAGAGAGGACTCCGCAGATACGCAGTATTTT | . | TRBV7-2 | . | TRBJ2-3
CASSADFLKFF | TGCGCCAGCAGCGCGGACTTTCTTAAGTTCTTC | . | TRBV5-1 | . | TRBJ2-1
CASSLSYITYEQYF | TGTGCCAGCAGCTTGAGTTACATAACCTACGAGCAGTACTTC | many | TRBV5-6 | . | TRBJ2-7
CASSQLGLGMDEAFF | TGTGCCAGCAGCCAACTAGGGCTAGGTATGGATGAAGCTTTCTTT | many | TRBV7-9 | . | TRBJ1-1
CASQQALGGYNEQFF | TGCGCCAGTCAGCAGGCTCTGGGTGGCTACAATGAGCAGTTCTTC | . | TRBV10-2 | . | TRBJ2-1
CATSRAASGTPEQFF | TGTGCCACCAGCAGAGCTGCTAGCGGGACACCTGAGCAGTTCTTC | few | TRBV15 | TRBD2 | TRBJ2-1
CASSRNSGSGANVLTF | TGTGCCAGCAGTCGAAACTCAGGATCTGGGGCCAACGTCCTGACTTTC | many | TRBV12-3/TRBV12-4 | . | TRBJ2-6
CASSLSWDPINEQFF | TGTGCCAGCAGTTTAAGTTGGGACCCGATCAATGAGCAGTTCTTC | . | TRBV27 | . | TRBJ2-1
CSAREMNGAEQYF | TGCAGTGCTAGAGAAATGAACGGGGCCGAGCAGTACTTC | many | TRBV20-1 | . | TRBJ2-7
CASRYSTGNDGAKNIQYF | TGTGCCAGCCGCTACAGCACCGGGAATGATGGGGCCAAAAACATTCAGTACTTC | . | TRBV10-3 | . | TRBJ2-4
CSARSGFEAFF | TGCAGTGCTAGGAGTGGGTTTGAAGCTTTCTTT | many | TRBV20-1 | . | TRBJ1-1
CSARDIAGGVNEQFF | TGCAGTGCTAGAGATATAGCGGGAGGTGTCAATGAGCAGTTCTTC | . | TRBV20-1 | TRBD2 | TRBJ2-1
CSVEQTSGVYEQYF | TGCAGCGTTGAACAGACTAGCGGGGTCTACGAGCAGTACTTC | . | TRBV29-1 | TRBD2 | TRBJ2-7
CASSLGLQEGETQYF | TGTGCCAGCAGCTTGGGCCTGCAGGAAGGAGAGACCCAGTACTTC | many | TRBV11-3 | . | TRBJ2-5
CASSVQGAGEKLFF | TGTGCCAGCAGCGTACAGGGGGCTGGTGAAAAACTGTTTTTT | many | TRBV27 | TRBD1 | TRBJ1-4
CASTQSGQETQYF | TGTGCCAGCACCCAAAGCGGTCAAGAGACCCAGTACTTC | many | TRBV7-9 | . | TRBJ2-5
CAISRLAGENHEQFF | TGTGCCATCAGCCGTCTAGCGGGAGAAAACCATGAGCAGTTCTTC | many | TRBV10-3 | TRBD2 | TRBJ2-1
CSANVGAGSYNEQFF | TGCAGTGCTAATGTCGGGGCCGGCTCCTACAATGAGCAGTTCTTC | many | TRBV20-1 | . | TRBJ2-1
CASRKQGASRSGELFF | TGTGCCAGCAGAAAACAGGGGGCGTCACGTTCCGGGGAGCTGTTTTTT | many | TRBV27 | TRBD1 | TRBJ2-2
CASSLVVGNNEQFF | TGTGCCAGCAGCTTAGTTGTGGGGAACAATGAGCAGTTCTTC | few | TRBV7-9 | . | TRBJ2-1
CASSPDGVGTGELFF | TGTGCCAGCAGTCCCGACGGAGTCGGTACCGGGGAGCTGTTTTTT | many | TRBV12-3/TRBV12-4 | . | TRBJ2-2
CASSHVLAGNEQFF | TGTGCCAGCAGCCATGTACTAGCGGGAAATGAGCAGTTCTTC | many | TRBV3-1 | TRBD2 | TRBJ2-1
CASSKTDEQFF | TGTGCCAGCAGCAAGACAGATGAGCAGTTCTTC | few | TRBV12-3/TRBV12-4 | . | TRBJ2-1
CSASEDSNQPQHF | TGCAGTGCCAGCGAGGACAGCAATCAGCCCCAGCATTTT | . | TRBV20-1 | . | TRBJ1-5
CASSPTSGRKYEQYF | TGTGCCAGCAGCCCCACTAGCGGGAGAAAGTACGAGCAGTACTTC | . | TRBV6-1 | TRBD2 | TRBJ2-7
CSVLGQGGISGNTIYF | TGCAGCGTCTTAGGACAGGGGGGGATCTCTGGAAACACCATATATTTT | many | TRBV29-1 | TRBD1 | TRBJ1-3
CASAPGQGNEQFF | TGTGCCAGCGCACCGGGACAGGGAAATGAGCAGTTCTTC | . | TRBV12-3/TRBV12-4 | TRBD1 | TRBJ2-1